What follows is one TCR beta chain and its context. Looked up from germline, CDR1 is GTSNPN and CDR2 is SVGIG (reference sequence). This CDR3 is built from 17 residues. The trim removed 3 bases at V and 2 bases at J, leaving 10 bases unmatched. The sample comes from a study of cytomegalovirus exposure and HLA in healthy donors. The PCR was carried out with 60 Vbeta primers and 13 Jbeta primers. Assay used: immunoSEQ multiplex PCR; TCRdb lists only in-frame clones, some missing. The sample yields 120,000 to 150,000 clones, around three quarters seen once. Sequenced input: PBMCs. The sequence came from a middle-aged man in good health and CMV-seropositive. This chain connects TRBV30 to TRBJ1-2; 12 positions match TRBD1. DNA for the CDR3: TGTGCCTGGAGGCGCCAGGGACAGGGGGCCCAAAACTATGGCTACACCTTC. Amino acid sequence: CAWRRQGQGAQNYGYTF.